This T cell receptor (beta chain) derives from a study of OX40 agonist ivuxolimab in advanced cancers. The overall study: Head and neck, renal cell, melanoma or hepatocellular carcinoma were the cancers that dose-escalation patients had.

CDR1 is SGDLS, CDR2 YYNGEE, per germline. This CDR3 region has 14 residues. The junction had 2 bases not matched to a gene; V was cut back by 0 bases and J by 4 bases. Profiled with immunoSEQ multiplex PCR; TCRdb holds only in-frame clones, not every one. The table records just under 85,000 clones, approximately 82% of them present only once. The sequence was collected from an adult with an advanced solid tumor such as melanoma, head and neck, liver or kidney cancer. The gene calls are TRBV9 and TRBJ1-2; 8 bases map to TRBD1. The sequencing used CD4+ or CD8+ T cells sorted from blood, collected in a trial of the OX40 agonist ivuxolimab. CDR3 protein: CASSVGQGSYGYTF. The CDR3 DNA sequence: TGTGCCAGCAGCGTAGGACAGGGGAGCTATGGCTACACCTTC. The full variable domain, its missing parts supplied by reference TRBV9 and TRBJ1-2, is DSGVTQTPKHLITATGQRVTLRCSPRSGDLSVYWYQQSLDQGLQFLIQYYNGEERAKGNILERFSAQQFPDLHSELNLSSLELGDSALYFCASSVGQGSYGYTFGSGTRLTVV.